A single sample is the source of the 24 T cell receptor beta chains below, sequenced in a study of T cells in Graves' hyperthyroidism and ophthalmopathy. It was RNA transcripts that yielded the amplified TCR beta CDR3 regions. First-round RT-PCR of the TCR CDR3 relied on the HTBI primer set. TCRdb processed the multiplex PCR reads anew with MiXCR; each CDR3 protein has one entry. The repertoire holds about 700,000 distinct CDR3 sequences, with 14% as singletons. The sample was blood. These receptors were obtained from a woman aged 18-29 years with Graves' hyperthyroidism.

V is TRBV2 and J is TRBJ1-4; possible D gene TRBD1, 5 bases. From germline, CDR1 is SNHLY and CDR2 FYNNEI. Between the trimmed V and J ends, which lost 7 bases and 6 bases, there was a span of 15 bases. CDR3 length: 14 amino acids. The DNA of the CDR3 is TGTGCCAGCATAGAAGGGGCCGGCTATGAAAAACTGTTTTTT. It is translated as CASIEGAGYEKLFF.

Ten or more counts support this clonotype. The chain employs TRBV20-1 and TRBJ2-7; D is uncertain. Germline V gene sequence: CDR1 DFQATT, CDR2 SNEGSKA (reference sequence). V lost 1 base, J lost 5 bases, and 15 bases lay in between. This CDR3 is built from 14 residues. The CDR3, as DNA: TGCAGTGCTAGAGTTAGGGCTAGTTCCCACGAGCAGTACTTC. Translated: CSARVRASSHEQYF.

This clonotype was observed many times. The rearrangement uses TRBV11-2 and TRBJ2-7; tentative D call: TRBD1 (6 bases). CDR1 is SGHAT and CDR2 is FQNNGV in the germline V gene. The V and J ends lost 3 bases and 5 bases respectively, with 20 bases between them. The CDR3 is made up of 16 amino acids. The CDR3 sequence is CASSFLAHGQKDEQYF. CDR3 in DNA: TGTGCCAGCAGCTTCCTCGCCCATGGACAGAAGGACGAGCAGTACTTC.

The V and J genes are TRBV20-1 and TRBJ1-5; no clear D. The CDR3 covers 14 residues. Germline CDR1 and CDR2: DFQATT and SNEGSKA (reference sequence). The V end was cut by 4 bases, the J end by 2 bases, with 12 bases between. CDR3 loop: CSATVVHGNQPQHF. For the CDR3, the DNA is TGCAGTGCTACAGTCGTTCATGGCAATCAGCCCCAGCATTTT.

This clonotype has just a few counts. CDR3 sequence (DNA): TGTGCCAGCAGTGACCGGGACAGGGGGCACAATGAGCAGTTCTTC. Translated, it gives CASSDRDRGHNEQFF. This chain connects TRBV6-1 to TRBJ2-1, with 12 bases aligning to TRBD1. The CDR3 is 15 amino acids. The J segment lost 5 bases and the V segment lost 3 bases, leaving 2 bases of the junction unmatched. CDR1 MNHNS and CDR2 SASEGT come from the germline V gene.

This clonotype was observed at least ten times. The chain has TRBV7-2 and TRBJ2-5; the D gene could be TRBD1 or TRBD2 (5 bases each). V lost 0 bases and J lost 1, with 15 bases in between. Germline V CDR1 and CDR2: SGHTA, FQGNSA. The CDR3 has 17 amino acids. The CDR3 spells CASSLATRVAGQETQYF. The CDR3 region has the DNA TGTGCCAGCAGCTTAGCAACCAGGGTCGCGGGCCAAGAGACCCAGTACTTC.

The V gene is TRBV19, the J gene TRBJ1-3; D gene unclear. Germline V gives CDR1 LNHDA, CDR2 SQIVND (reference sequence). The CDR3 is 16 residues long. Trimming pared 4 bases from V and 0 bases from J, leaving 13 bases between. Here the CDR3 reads CASSNPRRSSGNTIYF. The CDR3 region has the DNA TGTGCCAGTAGTAACCCAAGGAGGTCCTCTGGAAACACCATATATTTT.

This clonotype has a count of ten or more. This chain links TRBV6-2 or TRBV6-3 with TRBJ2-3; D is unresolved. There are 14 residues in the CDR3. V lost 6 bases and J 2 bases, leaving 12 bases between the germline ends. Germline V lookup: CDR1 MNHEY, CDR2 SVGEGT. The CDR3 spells CASSRSAVTDTQYF. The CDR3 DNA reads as TGTGCCAGCAGCCGAAGTGCGGTCACAGATACGCAGTATTTT.

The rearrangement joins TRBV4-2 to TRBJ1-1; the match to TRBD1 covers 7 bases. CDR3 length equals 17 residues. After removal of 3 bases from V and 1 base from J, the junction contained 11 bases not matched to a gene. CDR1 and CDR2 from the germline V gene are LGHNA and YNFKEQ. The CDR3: CASSHPRGTVGNTEAFF. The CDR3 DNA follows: TGTGCCAGCAGCCACCCTCGGGGGACAGTAGGGAACACTGAAGCTTTCTTT.

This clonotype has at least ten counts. Here the CDR3 reads CASSPLEGRLGYTF. The CDR3 nucleotides read TGTGCCAGCAGTCCACTCGAGGGTCGGCTCGGCTACACCTTC. This chain uses TRBV12-3 or TRBV12-4 with TRBJ1-2; D ambiguous. V was cut by 5 bases and J by 8 bases, with 18 bases left in between. The length of the CDR3 is 14 residues.

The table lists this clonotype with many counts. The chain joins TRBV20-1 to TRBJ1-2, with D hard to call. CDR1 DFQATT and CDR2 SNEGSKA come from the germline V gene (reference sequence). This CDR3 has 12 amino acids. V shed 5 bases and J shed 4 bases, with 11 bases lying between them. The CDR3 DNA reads TGCAGTGCTGAGGGCAGTTCCTATGGCTACACCTTC. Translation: CSAEGSSYGYTF.

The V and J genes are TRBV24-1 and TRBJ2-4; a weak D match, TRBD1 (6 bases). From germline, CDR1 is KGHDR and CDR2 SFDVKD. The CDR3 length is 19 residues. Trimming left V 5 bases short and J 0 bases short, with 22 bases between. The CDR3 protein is CATSGLQSNRVLAKNIQYF. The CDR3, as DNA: TGTGCCACCAGTGGACTCCAATCGAACAGGGTTCTAGCCAAAAACATTCAGTACTTC.

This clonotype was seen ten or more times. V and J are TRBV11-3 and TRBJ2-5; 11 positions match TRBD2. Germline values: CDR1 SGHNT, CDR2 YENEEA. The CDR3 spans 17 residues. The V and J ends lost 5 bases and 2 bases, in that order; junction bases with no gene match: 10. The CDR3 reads CASSDTMGLADQETQYF. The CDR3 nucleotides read TGTGCCAGCAGCGATACAATGGGACTAGCGGATCAAGAGACCCAGTACTTC.

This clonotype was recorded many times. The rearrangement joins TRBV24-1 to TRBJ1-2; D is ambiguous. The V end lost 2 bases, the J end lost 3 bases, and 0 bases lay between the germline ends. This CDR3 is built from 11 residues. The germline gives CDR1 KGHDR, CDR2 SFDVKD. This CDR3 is CATSDYYGYTF. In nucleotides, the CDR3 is TGTGCCACCAGTGATTACTATGGCTACACCTTC.

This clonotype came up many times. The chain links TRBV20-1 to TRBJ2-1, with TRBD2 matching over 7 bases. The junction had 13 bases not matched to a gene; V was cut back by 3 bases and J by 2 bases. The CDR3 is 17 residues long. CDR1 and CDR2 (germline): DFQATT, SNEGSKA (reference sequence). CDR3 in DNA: TGCAGTGCTAGGGTCCCCGTGGGAAGCGGGACCTACAATGAGCAGTTCTTC. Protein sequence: CSARVPVGSGTYNEQFF.

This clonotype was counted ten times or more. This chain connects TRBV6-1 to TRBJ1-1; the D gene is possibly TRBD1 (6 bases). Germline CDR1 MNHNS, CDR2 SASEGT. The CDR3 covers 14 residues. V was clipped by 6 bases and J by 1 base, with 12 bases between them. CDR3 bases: TGTGCCAGCAGACTGAAGACAGGGAACACTGAAGCTTTCTTT. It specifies CASRLKTGNTEAFF.

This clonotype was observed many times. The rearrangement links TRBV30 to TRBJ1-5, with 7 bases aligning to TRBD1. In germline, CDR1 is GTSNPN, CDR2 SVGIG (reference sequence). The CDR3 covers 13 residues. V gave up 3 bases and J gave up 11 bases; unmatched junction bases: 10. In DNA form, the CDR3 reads TGTGCCTGGAGGGAACAGGGGTTATCAGCCCAGCATTTT. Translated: CAWREQGLSAQHF.

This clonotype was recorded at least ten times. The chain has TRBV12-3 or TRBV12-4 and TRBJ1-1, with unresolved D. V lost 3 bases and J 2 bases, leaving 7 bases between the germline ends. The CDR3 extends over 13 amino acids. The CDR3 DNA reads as TGTGCCAGCAGTTTTCTACATAACACTGAAGCTTTCTTT. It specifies CASSFLHNTEAFF.

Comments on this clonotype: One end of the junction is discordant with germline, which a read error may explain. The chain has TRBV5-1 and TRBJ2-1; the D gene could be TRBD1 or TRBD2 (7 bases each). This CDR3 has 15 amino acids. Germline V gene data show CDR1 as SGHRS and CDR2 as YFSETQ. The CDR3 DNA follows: TGCGCCACCAGCGGGTGGGAGGGGGCTGGCAATGAGCAGTTCTTC. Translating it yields CATSGWEGAGNEQFF.

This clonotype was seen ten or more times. CDR3 DNA sequence: TGTGCCAGCAGAACCATCCAGACAGTGAACACTGAAGCTTTCTTT. This codes for CASRTIQTVNTEAFF. The chain uses TRBV2 and TRBJ1-1; D is possibly TRBD1 (5 bases). The CDR3 runs to 15 residues. Germline assignment: CDR1 SNHLY and CDR2 FYNNEI. The V gene lost 6 bases and the J gene lost 0 bases, with 14 bases spanning the gap.

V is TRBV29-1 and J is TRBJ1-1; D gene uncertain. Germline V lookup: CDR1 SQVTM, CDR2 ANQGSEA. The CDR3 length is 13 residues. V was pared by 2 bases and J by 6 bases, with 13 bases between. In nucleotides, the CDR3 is TGCAGCGTTGAACCCCTGGCAGGAGCTGAAGCTTTCTTT. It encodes CSVEPLAGAEAFF.

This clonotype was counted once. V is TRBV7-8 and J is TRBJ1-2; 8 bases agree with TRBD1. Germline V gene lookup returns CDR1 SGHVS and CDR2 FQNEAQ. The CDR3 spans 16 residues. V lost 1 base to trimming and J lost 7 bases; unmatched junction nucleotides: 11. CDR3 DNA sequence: TGTGCCAGCAGCTTAGGGACAGGGATCCTTCGGGGTGGCTACACCTTC. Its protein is CASSLGTGILRGGYTF.

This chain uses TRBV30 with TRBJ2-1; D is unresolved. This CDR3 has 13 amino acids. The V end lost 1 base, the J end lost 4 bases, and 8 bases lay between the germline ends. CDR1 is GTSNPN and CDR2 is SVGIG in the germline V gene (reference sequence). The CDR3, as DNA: TGTGCCTGGAGTGGGTCTGTTTACAATGAGCAGTTCTTC. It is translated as CAWSGSVYNEQFF.

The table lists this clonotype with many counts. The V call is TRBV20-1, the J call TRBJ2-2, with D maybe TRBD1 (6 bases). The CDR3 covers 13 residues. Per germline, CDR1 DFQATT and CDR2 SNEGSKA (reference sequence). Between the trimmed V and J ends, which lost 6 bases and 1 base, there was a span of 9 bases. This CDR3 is CSARTVNTGELFF. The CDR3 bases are TGCAGTGCGCGGACAGTGAACACCGGGGAGCTGTTTTTT.